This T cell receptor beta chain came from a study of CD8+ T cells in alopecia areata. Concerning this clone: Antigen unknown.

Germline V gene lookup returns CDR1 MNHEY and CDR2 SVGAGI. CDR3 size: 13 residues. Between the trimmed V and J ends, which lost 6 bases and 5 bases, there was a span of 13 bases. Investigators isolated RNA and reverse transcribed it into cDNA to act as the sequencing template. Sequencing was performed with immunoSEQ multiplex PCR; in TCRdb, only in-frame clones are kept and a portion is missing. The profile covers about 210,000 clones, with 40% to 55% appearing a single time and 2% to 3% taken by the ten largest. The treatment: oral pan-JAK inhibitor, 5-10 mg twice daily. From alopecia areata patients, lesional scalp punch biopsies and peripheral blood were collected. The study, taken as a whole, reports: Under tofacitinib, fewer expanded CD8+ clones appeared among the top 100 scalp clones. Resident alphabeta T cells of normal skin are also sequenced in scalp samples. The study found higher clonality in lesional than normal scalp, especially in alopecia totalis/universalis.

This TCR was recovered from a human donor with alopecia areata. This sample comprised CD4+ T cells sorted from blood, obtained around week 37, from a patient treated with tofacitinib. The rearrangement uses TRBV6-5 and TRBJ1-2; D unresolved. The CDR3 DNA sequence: TGTGCCAGCAGCCTCCTTGGATCGTATGGCTACACCTTC. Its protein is CASSLLGSYGYTF.